Each of the 23 T cell receptor beta chains below was sequenced from the same sample in a study of blood T cells in healthy people across ages (dated by TCRdb to between 2015 and 2016). Libraries were prepared through 5' RACE. The sequencer was an Illumina HiSeq 2500. A second 7 to 11 cycle PCR used a sample-barcoded 5' primer and a J-beta primer mix. Clones were called with MiXCR by TCRdb after fastp trimmed the public reads at Q25, and only in-frame beta chains were retained. CDR3 protein sequences are deduplicated, and each keeps its most common genes and DNA. The sample contains 1.5 million to 2 million distinct CDR3 sequences, approximately 50% of them found a single time. The ten top clones hold about 2.1% of the sample. Sequencing was carried out using blood. Every receptor here comes from a woman in her thirties or forties in good health.

This sequence joins TRBV12-5 and TRBJ2-3; D not certain. The germline V gene has CDR1 LGHNT and CDR2 FRNRAP. Trimming took 1 base from V and 3 from J, leaving 11 bases between them. The CDR3 consists of 15 residues. This CDR3 is CASGLGSGDTDTQYF. The CDR3 nucleotides are TGTGCTAGTGGTTTGGGCTCTGGGGATACAGATACGCAGTATTTT.

This chain joins TRBV4-3 and TRBJ1-2; D remains ambiguous. V was trimmed by 2 bases and J by 0 bases, leaving 7 bases between them. CDR3 length equals 14 residues. From germline, CDR1 is LGHNA and CDR2 YSLEER. The CDR3 spells CASSQSRTNYGYTF. The CDR3 DNA is TGCGCCAGCAGCCAATCACGGACTAACTATGGCTACACCTTC.

The J gene is TRBJ1-1, the V gene TRBV20-1; 9 bases are a match to TRBD1. The germline V gene encodes CDR1 DFQATT and CDR2 SNEGSKA (reference sequence). This CDR3 region has 14 residues. V lost 7 bases and J lost 3; bases outside the gene matches: 9. The CDR3 reads CSGGRDRVDTEAFF. The CDR3 DNA reads TGCAGTGGGGGACGGGACAGGGTTGACACTGAAGCTTTCTTT.

The rearrangement uses TRBV13 and TRBJ2-1; weak D call: TRBD2 (5 bases). The J call may be in error: the DNA end matches TRBJ2-7 better. This CDR3 has 14 amino acids. The germline gives CDR1 PRHDT, CDR2 FYEKMQ (reference sequence). The CDR3, as DNA: TGTGCCAGCAGCGAACAAGGACTCTACAATGAGCAGTACTTC. Its protein is CASSEQGLYNEQYF.

The CDR3 DNA is TGTGCCAGCGGGCTGGGACTAGCGGCCTACAATGAGCAGTTCTTC. Protein sequence: CASGLGLAAYNEQFF. This rearrangement joins TRBV7-6 to TRBJ2-1, with 11 nucleotides matching TRBD2. The CDR3 has 15 amino acids. With V trimmed by 8 bases and J by 2 bases, 5 bases remained unmatched. Germline values: CDR1 SGHVS, CDR2 FNYEAQ.

This clonotype was picked up a small number of times. This chain connects TRBV20-1 to TRBJ1-2; no definite D call. The V end lost 3 bases, the J end lost 0 bases, and 14 bases lay between the germline ends. The CDR3 runs 15 residues. Germline V lookup: CDR1 DFQATT, CDR2 SNEGSKA (reference sequence). For the CDR3, the DNA is TGCAGTGCTAGCTTGGGTCTGTTAGCTAACTATGGCTACACCTTC. Encoded protein: CSASLGLLANYGYTF.

As for this clonotype: With a much larger clone just one base away, this may be a read error. The gene calls are TRBV4-2 and TRBJ2-5, with TRBD1 matching over 7 bases. CDR3 size: 14 residues. The germline CDR1 and CDR2 sequences are LGHNA and YNFKEQ. Here the CDR3 DNA reads TGTGCCAGCAGCCAAGCCAGCCAGGGGGAGACCCGGTACTTC. It is translated as CASSQASQGETRYF.

This clonotype was seen at least ten times. The chain carries TRBV25-1 and TRBJ2-3, with D possibly TRBD1 on 5 matching bases. CDR1 MGHDK and CDR2 SYGVNS come from the germline V gene. The CDR3 is made up of 14 amino acids. Deletions cut 4 bases from V and 4 bases from J, with 12 bases between. The CDR3 is CASSAGPRADTQYF. CDR3 sequence (DNA): TGTGCCAGCAGTGCAGGGCCCAGAGCAGATACGCAGTATTTT.

At least ten counts were recorded for this clonotype. The chain couples TRBV7-2 to TRBJ2-5; TRBD2 is a possible D gene (5 bases). CDR1 is SGHTA and CDR2 is FQGNSA in the germline V gene. Trimming pared 7 bases from V and 5 bases from J, leaving 20 bases between. There are 15 residues in the CDR3. CDR3 coding DNA: TGTGCCAGCACCAGAAATCCGGGGAACACGGAGACCCAGTACTTC. Its translation is CASTRNPGNTETQYF.

This chain uses TRBV6-5 with TRBJ1-1, with a tentative D call TRBD1 (5 bases). This CDR3 comprises 13 residues. V gave up 5 bases and J gave up 10 bases, with 17 bases separating them. Germline loops: CDR1 MNHEY, CDR2 SVGAGI. CDR3 DNA sequence: TGTGCCAGCAGTCCCGAAAGGGACTGGGCAGCTTTCTTT. It encodes CASSPERDWAAFF.

This clonotype was detected a few times. The chain is built from TRBV20-1 and TRBJ1-2, with D maybe TRBD1 (6 bases). This CDR3 has 13 residues. CDR1 and CDR2 (germline): DFQATT, SNEGSKA (reference sequence). V was shortened by 0 bases and J by 7 bases, with 12 bases between the two germline ends. CDR3 amino acids: CSAREQGPSGYTF. The CDR3 DNA sequence: TGCAGTGCTAGAGAACAGGGCCCCTCTGGCTACACCTTC.

The chain employs TRBV4-3 and TRBJ1-1; D gene ambiguous. Between the trimmed V and J ends, which lost 0 bases and 4 bases, there was a span of 18 bases. The germline V gene encodes CDR1 LGHNA and CDR2 YSLEER. CDR3 length equals 17 residues. The CDR3 DNA is TGCGCCAGCAGCCAAGAGAAAGTTTATACGGTGATCACTGAAGCTTTCTTT. Its translation is CASSQEKVYTVITEAFF.

The genes are TRBV6-1 and TRBJ2-6; D gene ambiguous. Germline loops: CDR1 MNHNS, CDR2 SASEGT. The CDR3 is 16 residues long. V lost 2 bases, J lost 4 bases, and 12 bases lay in between. The CDR3 DNA reads as TGTGCCAGCAGTGAACAGGCATTGGCGGGGGCCAACGTCCTGACTTTC. This gives the protein CASSEQALAGANVLTF.

CDR3 residues: CASSSPLAGGLTDTQYF. In DNA form, the CDR3 reads TGTGCCAGCAGTTCCCCTTTAGCGGGGGGGCTAACAGATACGCAGTATTTT. V and J are TRBV28 and TRBJ2-3; TRBD2 matches at 11 bases. The CDR3 is made up of 17 amino acids. Trimming took 4 bases from V and 3 from J; bases not matched to a gene: 9. CDR1 and CDR2 (germline): MDHEN, SYDVKM.

The V and J genes are TRBV11-2 and TRBJ2-3; TRBD2 matches 9 bases. V dropped 5 bases and J dropped 7; count of bases not matched to a gene: 4. The CDR3 sequence is 13 residues long. Germline V gene lookup returns CDR1 SGHAT and CDR2 FQNNGV. This CDR3 reads CASSKGLAHTQYF. DNA for the CDR3: TGTGCCAGCAGCAAGGGACTAGCACATACGCAGTATTTT.

This clonotype was recorded at least ten times. This chain joins TRBV28 and TRBJ2-7, with a possible D match to TRBD2 (7 bases). The CDR3 contains 14 residues. CDR1 is MDHEN, CDR2 SYDVKM, per germline. Trimming left V 5 bases short and J 1 base short, with 12 bases between. The CDR3 DNA reads as TGTGCCAGCAGTCCCCGGGGGGCATCCTACGAGCAGTACTTC. Amino acid sequence: CASSPRGASYEQYF.

This clonotype was recorded a few times. The V and J genes are TRBV11-2 and TRBJ1-2; D possibly corresponds to TRBD1 (6 bases). CDR3 length: 17 residues. Per the germline V gene, CDR1 is SGHAT and CDR2 is FQNNGV. The V end was cut by 4 bases, the J end by 4 bases, with 22 bases between. CDR3 sequence (DNA): TGTGCCAGCAGCTATTCCCGCACAGGGAAGAAGAGCTATGGCTACACCTTC. It specifies CASSYSRTGKKSYGYTF.

In regard to this clonotype: Since a much larger clone is just one base distant, this may be a read error. The chain carries TRBV5-8 and TRBJ2-5; 8 nucleotides agree with TRBD1. V shed 2 bases and J 4 bases; nucleotides not matched to a gene: 1. The CDR3 is 13 amino acids. CDR1 is SGHTS and CDR2 is YDEGEE in the germline V gene. CDR3 sequence reads: CASSFQGAETQYF. The CDR3 DNA sequence: TGTGCCAGCAGCTTTCAGGGGGCAGAGACCCAGTACTTC.

The chain recombines TRBV20-1 with TRBJ2-5, with D perhaps TRBD2 (6 bases). Trimming pared 1 base from V and 0 bases from J, leaving 9 bases between. There are 14 residues in the CDR3. Germline V gives CDR1 DFQATT, CDR2 SNEGSKA (reference sequence). CDR3 protein: CSARAREHQETQYF. Written as DNA, the CDR3 is TGCAGTGCTAGAGCTCGGGAGCACCAAGAGACCCAGTACTTC.

This sequence joins TRBV13 and TRBJ1-1; D is perhaps TRBD1 (6 bases). The germline V gene encodes CDR1 PRHDT and CDR2 FYEKMQ (reference sequence). V lost 3 bases to trimming and J lost 1 base, with 12 bases between them. CDR3 length equals 15 residues. In DNA form, the CDR3 reads TGTGCCAGCAGCTTCCAAGGACAGAGGAACACTGAAGCTTTCTTT. Its translation is CASSFQGQRNTEAFF. Using reference TRBV13 and TRBJ1-1 for the parts outside the CDR3, the full variable domain is AAGVIQSPRHLIKEKRETATLKCYPIPRHDTVYWYQQGPGQDPQFLISFYEKMQSDKGSIPDRFSAQQFSDYHSELNMSSLELGDSALYFCASSFQGQRNTEAFFGQGTRLTVV.

This clonotype turned up a few times. This chain joins TRBV4-3 and TRBJ2-6; possibly TRBD1 for D (6 bases). V was pared by 0 bases and J by 5 bases, with 20 bases between. CDR1 is LGHNA and CDR2 is YSLEER in the germline V gene. CDR3 size: 19 residues. In DNA form, the CDR3 reads TGCGCCAGCAGCCAAGAAGGGCGTCAGGGGCTGGGTAGGGCCAACGTCCTGACTTTC. This gives the protein CASSQEGRQGLGRANVLTF.

In its sample, this clonotype was seen a few times. V is TRBV25-1 and J is TRBJ2-5; D is perhaps TRBD2 (7 bases). The CDR3 loop spans 14 amino acids. Trimming left V 7 bases short and J 5 bases short, with 17 bases between. Germline V lookup: CDR1 MGHDK, CDR2 SYGVNS. CDR3 nucleotides: TGTGCCAGCACCTGGGGGGGCGGGGTGGAGACCCAGTACTTC. This codes for CASTWGGGVETQYF.

The gene calls are TRBV18 and TRBJ2-5; D possibly corresponds to TRBD1 (6 bases). Trimming cost V 8 bases and J 4 bases, with 14 bases left between them. The germline CDR1 and CDR2 sequences are KGHSH and LQKENI. The CDR3 has 13 residues. The CDR3 region is CASARGPRETQYF. The CDR3 bases are TGTGCCAGCGCCAGGGGTCCCCGAGAGACCCAGTACTTC.